This T cell receptor beta chain was profiled in a study of T-cell memory formation after mild COVID-19. Overall study context: TCR clusters largely stayed donor specific. Findings and limits, study-wide: Contracting CD4+ clones lay largely in CM and EM, with CD8+ ones residing in EMRA.

5'RACE with constant-segment primers yielded barcoded, UMI-tagged TCR alpha and TCR beta cDNA libraries. A single record per CDR3 protein comes from TCRdb applying MiXCR to the 5' RACE reads. The sample has about 300,000 distinct CDR3 sequences, 19% seen once; the top ten hold about 21%. There are a few counts of this clonotype. Antigen unknown. The TCR comes from a man between 18 and 29 years old who had mild COVID-19 (a few samples of this study predate the infection). Cell type and time point are not known. What was sequenced was PBMCs or a T cell subset sorted from them (not recorded which).

The CDR3 sequence is CASSPALQGTGYGYTF. For the CDR3, the DNA is TGTGCCAGCTCACCAGCTTTACAGGGGACGGGCTATGGCTACACCTTC. The chain couples TRBV18 to TRBJ1-2; 7 nucleotides agree with TRBD1. This CDR3 contains 16 residues. The V and J ends lost 2 bases and 4 bases, in that order; junction bases with no gene match: 10. Germline V gene lookup returns CDR1 KGHSH and CDR2 LQKENI.